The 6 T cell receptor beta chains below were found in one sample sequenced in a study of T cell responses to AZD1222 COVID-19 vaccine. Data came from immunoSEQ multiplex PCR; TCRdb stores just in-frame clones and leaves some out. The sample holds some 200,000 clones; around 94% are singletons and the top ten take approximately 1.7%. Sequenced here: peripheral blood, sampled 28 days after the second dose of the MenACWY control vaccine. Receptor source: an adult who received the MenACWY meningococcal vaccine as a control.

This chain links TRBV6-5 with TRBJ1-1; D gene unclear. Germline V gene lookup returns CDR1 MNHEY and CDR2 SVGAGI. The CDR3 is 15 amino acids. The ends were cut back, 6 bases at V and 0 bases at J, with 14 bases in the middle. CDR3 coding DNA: TGTGCCAGCAGCGTAAGGAGGGATTTGAACACTGAAGCTTTCTTT. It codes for CASSVRRDLNTEAFF.

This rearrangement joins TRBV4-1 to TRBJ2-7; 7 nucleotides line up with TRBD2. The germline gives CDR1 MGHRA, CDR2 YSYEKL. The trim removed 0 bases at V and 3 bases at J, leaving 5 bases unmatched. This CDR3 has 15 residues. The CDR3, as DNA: TGCGCCAGCAGCCAAGAAGGGTCGGGAGGCTACGAGCAGTACTTC. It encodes CASSQEGSGGYEQYF.

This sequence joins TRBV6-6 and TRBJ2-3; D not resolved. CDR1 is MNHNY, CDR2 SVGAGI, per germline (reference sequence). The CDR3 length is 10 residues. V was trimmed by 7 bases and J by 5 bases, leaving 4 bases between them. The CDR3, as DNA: TGTGCCAGCATGAGAGATACGCAGTATTTT. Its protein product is CASMRDTQYF.

CDR3: CASSSRQGDGYTF. The CDR3 DNA sequence: TGTGCCAGCAGCTCACGACAGGGGGATGGCTACACCTTC. The chain links TRBV5-8 to TRBJ1-2, with 9 positions matching TRBD1. J was trimmed by 6 bases and V by 3 bases; bases with no gene match: 3. CDR1 is SGHTS and CDR2 is YDEGEE in the germline V gene. The CDR3 loop spans 13 amino acids. Full variable domain (remainder filled in from reference TRBV5-8 and TRBJ1-2): EAGVTQSPTHLIKTRGQQATLRCSPISGHTSVYWYQQALGLGLQFLLWYDEGEERNRGNFPPRFSGRQFPNYSSELNVNALELEDSALYLCASSSRQGDGYTFGSGTRLTVV.

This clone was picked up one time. The CDR3 loop is CASSLGDTDTQYF. The CDR3 bases are TGTGCCAGCAGCTTAGGGGACACAGATACGCAGTATTTT. The chain has TRBV11-2 and TRBJ2-3; D gene unclear. Germline CDR1 reads SGHAT; CDR2 reads FQNNGV. V dropped 1 base and J dropped 2 bases, with 4 bases sitting between them. The CDR3 has 13 residues. Together with reference TRBV11-2 and TRBJ2-3, the CDR3 gives the full variable domain: EAGVAQSPRYKIIEKRQSVAFWCNPISGHATLYWYQQILGQGPKLLIQFQNNGVVDDSQLPKDRFSAERLKGVDSTLKIQPAKLEDSAVYLCASSLGDTDTQYFGPGTRLTVL.

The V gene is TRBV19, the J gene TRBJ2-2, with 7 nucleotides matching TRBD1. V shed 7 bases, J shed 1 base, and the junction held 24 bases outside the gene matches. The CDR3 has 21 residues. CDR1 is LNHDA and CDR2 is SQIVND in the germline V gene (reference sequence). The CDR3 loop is CASTHTLYITDRTGNTGELFF. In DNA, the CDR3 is TGTGCCAGTACCCATACTCTCTATATTACGGACAGGACAGGGAACACCGGGGAGCTGTTTTTT.